These 30 T cell receptor beta chains originate from one sample sequenced in a study of shared clonotypes between healthy human individuals. Clones were sequenced by immunoSEQ multiplex PCR, and TCRdb holds only the in-frame ones, with some missing. The table has approximately 1.9 million clones, 93% seen once; the top ten hold about 1.7%. Naive CD8 cells lacked CD45RO and underwent positive selection for CCR7, leaving out terminally differentiated effector memory CD45RA+ cells. The sequenced sample consisted of naive CD8+ T cells from PBMCs. The source is a man aged 18 to 29 in good health. Some clones in this sample may be carry-over from other donors' samples.

This chain uses TRBV27 with TRBJ2-7, with D unresolved. V was shortened by 2 bases and J by 7 bases, with 12 bases between the two germline ends. CDR3 size: 13 residues. Germline V lookup: CDR1 MNHEY, CDR2 SMNVEV (reference sequence). DNA for the CDR3: TGTGCCAGCAGTTTAGGTTTAAGTTGGGAGCAGTACTTC. As protein: CASSLGLSWEQYF.

The chain has TRBV6-1 and TRBJ1-2; D is possibly TRBD1 (5 bases). V lost 2 bases to trimming and J lost 4 bases, with 20 bases between them. The CDR3 is 17 residues long. CDR1 is MNHNS, CDR2 SASEGT, per germline. In DNA, the CDR3 is TGTGCCAGCAGTGAATCCCCCGGGGGTAGGGGTATCTATGGCTACACCTTC. This translates into CASSESPGGRGIYGYTF.

This rearrangement joins TRBV27 to TRBJ2-7; 8 positions match TRBD1. With 4 bases clipped from V and 0 bases from J, the junction kept 5 bases outside the gene matches. The CDR3 runs 15 residues. Germline CDR1 and CDR2: MNHEY and SMNVEV (reference sequence). The CDR3 DNA sequence: TGTGCCAGCAGTTCCCTGGGACAGGTCTCCTACGAGCAGTACTTC. This sequence encodes CASSSLGQVSYEQYF.

This chain's CDR3 is CASSLVDRGRETQYF. The CDR3, as DNA: TGTGCCAGCAGCTTAGTGGACAGGGGGCGAGAGACCCAGTACTTC. The chain is built from TRBV7-9 and TRBJ2-5; 11 nucleotides match TRBD1. The CDR3 has 15 residues. V lost 1 base and J lost 4; bases outside the gene matches: 2. Germline CDR1 SEHNR, CDR2 FQNEAQ (reference sequence).

This clone appeared a single time. The chain uses TRBV19 and TRBJ2-5, with 9 bases aligning to TRBD1. CDR3 length equals 12 residues. Per germline, CDR1 LNHDA and CDR2 SQIVND (reference sequence). Unmatched junction bases numbered 0, after V lost 8 bases and J lost 2 bases. CDR3 region: CASGQGQETQYF. In DNA form, the CDR3 reads TGTGCCAGTGGACAGGGGCAAGAGACCCAGTACTTC.

J is TRBJ2-7 and V is TRBV5-6; tentatively, D is TRBD1 (5 bases). This CDR3 region has 16 residues. V lost 4 bases to trimming and J lost 0 bases, with 17 bases between them. Looked up from germline, CDR1 is SGHDT and CDR2 is YYEEEE. The CDR3: CASSASGASRSYEQYF. The CDR3 nucleotides are TGTGCCAGCAGCGCTTCTGGGGCATCCCGCTCCTACGAGCAGTACTTC.

About this clone: Other DNA sequences from this sample encode an identical CDR3 as well. The chain uses TRBV29-1 and TRBJ1-1; perhaps TRBD1 as D (5 bases). V was shortened by 6 bases and J by 8 bases, with 13 bases between the two germline ends. Germline-derived CDR1 and CDR2 are SQVTM and ANQGSEA. This CDR3 has 11 amino acids. CDR3 DNA: TGCAGCGTCCGGCTGGGGGGGGAAGCTTTCTTT. Protein sequence: CSVRLGGEAFF.

The rearrangement uses TRBV4-1 and TRBJ2-7; D is unclear. The germline V gene has CDR1 MGHRA and CDR2 YSYEKL. V was trimmed by 1 base and J by 3 bases, leaving 7 bases between them. The CDR3 sequence is 13 residues long. The DNA of the CDR3 is TGCGCCAGCAGCCAAGGGTTTCTCTACGAGCAGTACTTC. It translates to CASSQGFLYEQYF.

The V gene is TRBV7-2, the J gene TRBJ2-5, with 7 bases identical to TRBD1. In germline, CDR1 is SGHTA, CDR2 FQGNSA. The CDR3 sequence is 15 residues long. J was trimmed by 5 bases and V by 7 bases; bases with no gene match: 13. The CDR3 protein is CASTYYRQGVETQYF. The CDR3, as DNA: TGTGCCAGCACCTACTACCGACAGGGTGTGGAGACCCAGTACTTC.

The chain links TRBV28 to TRBJ1-2; D unresolved. Trimming cost V 2 bases and J 0 bases, with 10 bases left between them. In germline, CDR1 is MDHEN, CDR2 SYDVKM. This CDR3 is 15 amino acids long. The DNA for the CDR3 is TGTGCCAGCAGTTTACGGCCGACCGCTAACTATGGCTACACCTTC. This translates into CASSLRPTANYGYTF.

The V and J genes are TRBV4-3 and TRBJ2-1; 7 bases map to TRBD1. Unmatched junction bases numbered 15, after V lost 4 bases and J lost 3 bases. The V gene's germline CDR1 is LGHNA and CDR2 YSLEER. The CDR3 is 18 residues long. The CDR3 region has the DNA TGCGCCAGCAGCCCCAGGGAAGGGGGCGGGCCTAGCTACAATGAGCAGTTCTTC. Protein product: CASSPREGGGPSYNEQFF.

The chain is built from TRBV21-1 and TRBJ1-2; TRBD1, the D gene given by the table, was not confirmed from the DNA. TRBV21-1 counts as a pseudogene. The length of the CDR3 is 14 residues. The CDR3 region is CASSKAGQGASYTF. The CDR3 DNA reads as TGTGCCAGCAGCAAAGCCGGACAGGGGGCTTCCTACACCTTC.

The chain employs TRBV30 and TRBJ1-1, with 9 bases matching TRBD1. The CDR3 consists of 13 residues. Germline CDR1 reads GTSNPN; CDR2 reads SVGIG (reference sequence). J lost 1 base, V lost 8 bases, and 5 bases had no gene match. In DNA, the CDR3 is TGTGCCGCTAGGACAGGGGAGAACACTGAAGCTTTCTTT. This sequence encodes CAARTGENTEAFF.

The chain is built from TRBV19 and TRBJ2-7; weak D call: TRBD2 (5 bases). The length of the CDR3 is 16 residues. Per germline, CDR1 LNHDA and CDR2 SQIVND (reference sequence). V gave up 3 bases and J gave up 6 bases, with 21 bases separating them. DNA for the CDR3: TGTGCCAGTAGTATGGTACCGAGCGGCCCCCCTCTCGAGCAGTACTTC. Its protein is CASSMVPSGPPLEQYF.

The chain has TRBV4-3 and TRBJ2-7; no reliable D call. V was clipped by 1 base and J by 5 bases, with 18 bases between them. CDR3 size: 16 residues. CDR1 LGHNA and CDR2 YSLEER come from the germline V gene. The CDR3 nucleotides are TGCGCCAGCAGCCAAGGGGCGAAATTTTTGTTGGACGAGCAGTACTTC. Its protein product is CASSQGAKFLLDEQYF.

V usage is TRBV7-9 and J usage is TRBJ2-5, with a possible D match to TRBD1 (5 bases). TRBJ2-7 explains the end of the DNA better; the J call may be wrong. The CDR3 consists of 15 residues. The germline CDR1 and CDR2 sequences are SEHNR and FQNEAQ (reference sequence). CDR3 amino acids: CASSNTGLVPYEQYF. DNA for the CDR3: TGTGCCAGCAGCAACACAGGCCTCGTTCCCTACGAGCAGTACTTC.

This chain joins TRBV27 and TRBJ2-1; 7 bases are a match to TRBD2. The ends lost 5 bases at V and 0 bases at J; junction bases unmatched: 10. The germline V gene has CDR1 MNHEY and CDR2 SMNVEV (reference sequence). The CDR3 spans 17 residues. The CDR3 nucleotides read TGTGCCAGCAGTCGAAGGTGGGGGGGGAGCTCCTACAATGAGCAGTTCTTC. This sequence encodes CASSRRWGGSSYNEQFF.

The V call is TRBV28, the J call TRBJ2-7; D perhaps matches TRBD1 (5 bases). Germline V gives CDR1 MDHEN, CDR2 SYDVKM. CDR3 length equals 13 residues. V lost 6 bases, J lost 6 bases, and 15 bases lay in between. CDR3 in DNA: TGTGCCAGCAGACGCCCCGTGGGGCTCGAGCAGTACTTC. Protein sequence: CASRRPVGLEQYF.

This chain connects TRBV28 to TRBJ1-1; no reliable D call. CDR3 length: 14 residues. Germline V gives CDR1 MDHEN, CDR2 SYDVKM. V gave up 3 bases and J gave up 2 bases, with 10 bases separating them. CDR3: CASSFAPRNTEAFF. The CDR3 DNA follows: TGTGCCAGCAGTTTTGCCCCGCGAAACACTGAAGCTTTCTTT.

V and J are TRBV11-2 and TRBJ1-1, with a tentative D call TRBD1 (5 bases). The CDR3 is made up of 14 amino acids. The germline V and J ends were trimmed by 3 bases and 3 bases, with 11 bases remaining between them. Germline V CDR1 and CDR2: SGHAT, FQNNGV. CDR3 nucleotide sequence: TGTGCCAGCAGCTTGGGGGTAGGTTACACTGAAGCTTTCTTT. Protein: CASSLGVGYTEAFF.

The J gene is TRBJ2-7, the V gene TRBV27; 9 bases line up with TRBD1. The CDR3 consists of 18 residues. Germline-derived CDR1 and CDR2 are MNHEY and SMNVEV (reference sequence). The junction had 10 bases not matched to a gene; V was cut back by 1 base and J by 0 bases. CDR3 sequence reads: CASSLFWDRESSSYEQYF. The DNA for the CDR3 is TGTGCCAGCAGTTTATTTTGGGACAGGGAGTCGAGCTCCTACGAGCAGTACTTC.

This chain connects TRBV11-3 to TRBJ2-2; D possibly corresponds to TRBD2 (5 bases). CDR3 length: 16 amino acids. CDR1 SGHNT and CDR2 YENEEA come from the germline V gene. Deletions cut 3 bases from V and 0 bases from J, with 11 bases between. In nucleotides, the CDR3 is TGTGCCAGCAGCTTGGAGGACCGAACGAACACCGGGGAGCTGTTTTTT. Encoded protein: CASSLEDRTNTGELFF.

The genes are TRBV6-1 and TRBJ1-4, with TRBD1 matching over 7 bases. This CDR3 has 17 amino acids. Germline assignment: CDR1 MNHNS and CDR2 SASEGT. J was trimmed by 6 bases and V by 3 bases; bases with no gene match: 13. Here the CDR3 DNA reads TGTGCCAGCAGTGAGCACATATTAGGGACAGCAGATGAAAAACTGTTTTTT. Protein product: CASSEHILGTADEKLFF.

As for this clone: This sample also contains other DNA sequences that code for the same CDR3. The V call is TRBV19, the J call TRBJ2-1, with D unclear. The CDR3 is 13 residues long. Germline V gives CDR1 LNHDA, CDR2 SQIVND (reference sequence). V dropped 5 bases and J dropped 6 bases, with 11 bases sitting between them. This chain's CDR3 is CASSSGDGNEQFF. CDR3 bases: TGTGCCAGTAGTTCAGGAGACGGCAATGAGCAGTTCTTC.

The chain carries TRBV10-3 and TRBJ2-1, with TRBD2 matching 10 bases. Per germline, CDR1 ENHRY and CDR2 SYGVKD. V dropped 7 bases and J dropped 7; count of bases not matched to a gene: 7. There are 14 residues in the CDR3. As DNA, the CDR3 is TGTGCCATCACCCCGGGACTAGCGTCAAATGAGCAGTTCTTC. It is translated as CAITPGLASNEQFF.

The rearrangement links TRBV15 to TRBJ2-1; D not resolved. Between the trimmed V and J ends, which lost 1 base and 5 bases, there was a span of 6 bases. The CDR3 consists of 13 residues. The germline CDR1 and CDR2 sequences are LNHNV and YYDKDF (reference sequence). This chain's CDR3 is CATSRGRNNEQFF. DNA of the CDR3: TGTGCCACCAGCAGAGGCAGGAACAATGAGCAGTTCTTC.

The chain employs TRBV4-3 and TRBJ1-2, with 10 positions matching TRBD1. The CDR3 sequence is 17 residues long. Germline V gene sequence: CDR1 LGHNA, CDR2 YSLEER. Trimming cost V 0 bases and J 7 bases; bases outside gene matches: 11. The CDR3 protein is CASSQDKGDRGLGGYTF. In DNA, the CDR3 is TGCGCCAGCAGCCAAGATAAAGGAGACAGGGGGCTGGGTGGCTACACCTTC.

This chain joins TRBV28 and TRBJ1-1; a weak D match, TRBD1 (5 bases). With 4 bases removed from V and 1 base from J, the gap between germline ends came to 16 bases. Germline CDR1 MDHEN, CDR2 SYDVKM. There are 16 residues in the CDR3. CDR3 DNA sequence: TGTGCCAGCAGTTACGATTACCGGGGCCGGAACACTGAAGCTTTCTTT. Encoded protein: CASSYDYRGRNTEAFF. Full variable domain (missing parts from reference TRBV28 and TRBJ1-1): DVKVTQSSRYLVKRTGEKVFLECVQDMDHENMFWYRQDPGLGLRLIYFSYDVKMKEKGDIPEGYSVSREKKERFSLILESASTNQTSMYLCASSYDYRGRNTEAFFGQGTRLTVV.

The CDR3 reads CASSLGARGFEAFF. In nucleotides, the CDR3 is TGTGCCAGCAGTTTGGGGGCTCGGGGGTTTGAAGCTTTCTTT. The J gene is TRBJ1-1, the V gene TRBV27; D possibly corresponds to TRBD1 (6 bases). The CDR3 runs to 14 residues. Trimming pared 3 bases from V and 7 bases from J, leaving 15 bases between. Per the germline V gene, CDR1 is MNHEY and CDR2 is SMNVEV (reference sequence).

Turning to this clone: The sample contains more than one DNA sequence encoding this CDR3. The V call is TRBV5-1, the J call TRBJ2-1, with D uncertain. The V end was cut by 2 bases, the J end by 1 base, with 7 bases between. The CDR3 loop spans 14 amino acids. CDR1 and CDR2 from the germline V gene are SGHRS and YFSETQ. The CDR3 bases are TGCGCCAGCAGCTTAGGCGGTTCCTACAATGAGCAGTTCTTC. Translated: CASSLGGSYNEQFF.